What follows describes a single T cell receptor (beta chain). Data came from immunoSEQ multiplex PCR; TCRdb stores just in-frame clones and leaves some out. The table shows fewer than 50,000 clones, with 80% to 95% occurring only once. The sample is drawn from a study of PD-L1 blockade in urothelial cancer. Study summary: Beginning in about 2014, patients received atezolizumab, given as 1,200 mg intravenously every 3 weeks. Per blood sample, T cells had a median of 141,255.

Locally advanced or metastatic urothelial carcinoma was present in patients. The CDR3 is made up of 14 amino acids. The source material was PBMCs, sampled around atezolizumab (anti-PD-L1) treatment. V gene TRBV21-1 combines with J gene TRBJ1-5. TRBV21-1 is given as a pseudogene. The sequence came from an older man with urothelial cancer. Here the CDR3 DNA reads TGTGCCCGCAATCCGCGCCTAATCAATCAGCCCCAGCATTTT. This codes for CARNPRLINQPQHF.